A selection of T cell receptor beta chains follows, all from one sample in a study of spatial heterogeneity in lung cancer. TCRdb re-analysed the 5' RACE reads in MiXCR, keeping a single row per CDR3 protein. The repertoire holds 49,000 or so distinct CDR3 sequences, with about an eighth as singletons. This material consisted of PBMCs, taken at surgery. These receptors originate from a female donor with early-stage non-small cell lung cancer. Each CDR3 is given with its conserved first and last residue. The order of the fields is D gene, J gene, clone size, V gene, CDR3 protein, CDR3 DNA. The D gene is left open where the match is weak. Clone size is not always given. Where it is, it says once, few, many or a class for expanded clones.

D: -; J: TRBJ2-3; size: -; V: TRBV5-6; CDR3: CASSPLRGDVDTQYF; DNA: TGTGCCAGCAGCCCCTTGAGGGGGGATGTAGATACGCAGTATTTT
D: TRBD1; J: TRBJ1-2; size: -; V: TRBV20-1; CDR3: CSARTGAGGYGYTF; DNA: TGCAGTGCTAGAACGGGAGCAGGGGGCTATGGCTACACCTTC
D: -; J: TRBJ2-3; size: few; V: TRBV4-1; CDR3: CASSRGGAADTQYF; DNA: TGCGCCAGCAGCCGAGGGGGGGCGGCAGATACGCAGTATTTT
D: -; J: TRBJ2-1; size: many; V: TRBV20-1; CDR3: CSSGGGLYNEQFF; DNA: TGCAGTTCAGGGGGGGGACTTTACAATGAGCAGTTCTTC
D: TRBD1; J: TRBJ1-5; size: many; V: TRBV6-5; CDR3: CASSYTSRRGQSNQPQHF; DNA: TGTGCCAGCAGTTACACGTCGCGCAGGGGGCAGAGCAATCAGCCCCAGCATTTT
D: -; J: TRBJ1-1; size: few; V: TRBV12-3/TRBV12-4; CDR3: CASSFRELGTEAFF; DNA: TGTGCCAGCAGTTTTAGGGAGTTGGGGACTGAAGCTTTCTTT
D: TRBD1; J: TRBJ2-2; size: few; V: TRBV5-1; CDR3: CASNQRQGVTGELFF; DNA: TGCGCCAGCAACCAACGACAGGGGGTCACCGGGGAGCTGTTTTTT
D: -; J: TRBJ2-5; size: -; V: TRBV5-1; CDR3: CASSVTRFGETQYF; DNA: TGCGCCAGCAGCGTTACTAGGTTCGGGGAGACCCAGTACTTC
D: TRBD1; J: TRBJ1-5; size: -; V: TRBV20-1; CDR3: CSVPVLWDRGPSSNQPQHF; DNA: TGCAGTGTTCCGGTTCTGTGGGACAGGGGGCCATCAAGCAATCAGCCCCAGCATTTT
D: -; J: TRBJ1-4; size: many; V: TRBV7-2; CDR3: CASSLLGGYSEKLFF; DNA: TGTGCCAGCAGCTTATTAGGAGGGTATTCTGAAAAACTGTTTTTT